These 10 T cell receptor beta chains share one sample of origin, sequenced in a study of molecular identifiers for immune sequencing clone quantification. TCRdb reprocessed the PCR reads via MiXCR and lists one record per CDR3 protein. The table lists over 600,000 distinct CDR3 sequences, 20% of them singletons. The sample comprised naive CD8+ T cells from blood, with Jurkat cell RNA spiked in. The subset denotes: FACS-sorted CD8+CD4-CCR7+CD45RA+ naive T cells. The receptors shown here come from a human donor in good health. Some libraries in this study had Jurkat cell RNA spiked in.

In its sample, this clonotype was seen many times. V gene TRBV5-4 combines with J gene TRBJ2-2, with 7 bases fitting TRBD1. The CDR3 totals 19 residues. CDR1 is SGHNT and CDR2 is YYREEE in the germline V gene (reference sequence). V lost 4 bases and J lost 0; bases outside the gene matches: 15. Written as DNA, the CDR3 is TGTGCCAGCAGCGACCCCGAGGGACAGACAAATACGAACACCGGGGAGCTGTTTTTT. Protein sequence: CASSDPEGQTNTNTGELFF.

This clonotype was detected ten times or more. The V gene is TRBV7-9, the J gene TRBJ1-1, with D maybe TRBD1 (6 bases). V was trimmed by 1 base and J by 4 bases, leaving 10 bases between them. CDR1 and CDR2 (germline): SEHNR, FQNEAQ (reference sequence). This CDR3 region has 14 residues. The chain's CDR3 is CASSLVRQVTEAFF. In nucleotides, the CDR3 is TGTGCCAGCAGCTTAGTAAGACAGGTCACTGAAGCTTTCTTT. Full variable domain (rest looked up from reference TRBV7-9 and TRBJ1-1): DTGVSQNPRHKITKRGQNVTFRCDPISEHNRLYWYRQTLGQGPEFLTYFQNEAQLEKSRLLSDRFSAERPKGSFSTLEIQRTEQGDSAMYLCASSLVRQVTEAFFGQGTRLTVV.

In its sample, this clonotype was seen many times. For the CDR3, the DNA is TGCAGCGTTGACCCCCTCCGGAACAGGGTATGGAACACTGAAGCTTTCTTT. This gives the protein CSVDPLRNRVWNTEAFF. J is TRBJ1-1 and V is TRBV29-1, with D perhaps matching TRBD1 (6 bases). CDR1 is SQVTM, CDR2 ANQGSEA, per germline. Trimming removed 3 bases from V and 1 base from J, with 21 bases in between. The CDR3 consists of 17 residues.

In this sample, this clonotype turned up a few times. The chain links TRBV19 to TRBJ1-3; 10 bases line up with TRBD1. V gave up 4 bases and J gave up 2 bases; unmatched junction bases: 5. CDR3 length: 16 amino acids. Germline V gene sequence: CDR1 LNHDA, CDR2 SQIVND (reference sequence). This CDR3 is CASSTHGTGAGNTIYF. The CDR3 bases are TGTGCCAGTAGTACCCACGGGACAGGGGCTGGAAACACCATATATTTT.

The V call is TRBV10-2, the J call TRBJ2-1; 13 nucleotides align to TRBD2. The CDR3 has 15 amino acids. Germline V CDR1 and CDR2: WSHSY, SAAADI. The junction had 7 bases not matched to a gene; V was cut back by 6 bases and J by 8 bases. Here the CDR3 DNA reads TGCGCCAGCAGCGACGGACTAGCGGGAGTCGATGAGCAGTTCTTC. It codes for CASSDGLAGVDEQFF.

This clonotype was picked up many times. CDR3 protein: CASSIGQGKLFF. CDR3 DNA: TGCGCCAGCAGCATAGGACAGGGAAAACTGTTTTTT. J is TRBJ1-4 and V is TRBV5-1, with 8 bases identical to TRBD1. The CDR3 has 12 amino acids. V trimming: 4 bases; J trimming: 10 bases; junction bases outside the gene matches: 3. Germline loops: CDR1 SGHRS, CDR2 YFSETQ. The variable domain in full, completed from reference TRBV5-1 and TRBJ1-4, reads KAGVTQTPRYLIKTRGQQVTLSCSPISGHRSVSWYQQTPGQGLQFLFEYFSETQRNKGNFPGRFSGRQFSNSRSEMNVSTLELGDSALYLCASSIGQGKLFFGSGTQLSVL.

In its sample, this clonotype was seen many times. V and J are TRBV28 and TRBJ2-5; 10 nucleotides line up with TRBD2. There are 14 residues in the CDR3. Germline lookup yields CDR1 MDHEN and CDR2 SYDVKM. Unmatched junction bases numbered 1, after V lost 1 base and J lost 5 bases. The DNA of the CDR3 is TGTGCCAGCAGTTTATCAGCGGGAGGGGAGACCCAGTACTTC. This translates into CASSLSAGGETQYF.

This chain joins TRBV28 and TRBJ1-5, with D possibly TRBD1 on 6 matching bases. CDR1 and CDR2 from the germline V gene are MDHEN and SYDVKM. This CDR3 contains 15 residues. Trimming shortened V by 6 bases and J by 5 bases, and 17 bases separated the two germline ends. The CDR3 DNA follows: TGTGCCAGCAGCTGGGGGGGCAGGGGCCATCAGCCCCAGCATTTT. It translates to CASSWGGRGHQPQHF.

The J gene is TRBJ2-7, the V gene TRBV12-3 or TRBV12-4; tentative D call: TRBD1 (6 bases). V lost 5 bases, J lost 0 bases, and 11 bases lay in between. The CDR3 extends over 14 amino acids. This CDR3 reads CASSAGTHSYEQYF. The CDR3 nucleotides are TGTGCCAGCAGTGCCGGGACACACTCCTACGAGCAGTACTTC.

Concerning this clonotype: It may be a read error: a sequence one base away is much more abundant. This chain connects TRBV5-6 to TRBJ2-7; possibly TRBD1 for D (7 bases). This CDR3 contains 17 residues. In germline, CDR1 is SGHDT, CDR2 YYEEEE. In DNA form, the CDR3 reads TGTGCCAGCAGCCCGCCGGAGGGACAGCGACTGTACTACGAGCGGTACTTC. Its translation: CASSPPEGQRLYYERYF.